This record concerns one T cell receptor beta chain sequence. Sequenced by immunoSEQ multiplex PCR; TCRdb stores in-frame clones only, minus some. The table shows about 38,000 clones, with 88% occurring only once. The sample belongs to a study of CD4 T cells in relation to SARS-CoV-2 and coronaviruses. The CDR3 is 17 amino acids. CDR1 and CDR2 (germline): KGHSH, LQKENI. Trimming removed 1 base from V and 4 bases from J, with 16 bases in between. Cryopreserved PBMCs were CD4-enriched, then split into naive and memory cells. The chain uses TRBV18 and TRBJ2-2; D is unresolved. The clonotype comes from an adult with COVID-19. Sequenced: memory CD4+ T cells from PBMCs. CDR3 in amino acids: CASSPLKDRLGTGELFF. CDR3 nucleotide sequence: TGTGCCAGCTCACCACTAAAGGACCGTTTGGGCACCGGGGAGCTGTTTTTT.